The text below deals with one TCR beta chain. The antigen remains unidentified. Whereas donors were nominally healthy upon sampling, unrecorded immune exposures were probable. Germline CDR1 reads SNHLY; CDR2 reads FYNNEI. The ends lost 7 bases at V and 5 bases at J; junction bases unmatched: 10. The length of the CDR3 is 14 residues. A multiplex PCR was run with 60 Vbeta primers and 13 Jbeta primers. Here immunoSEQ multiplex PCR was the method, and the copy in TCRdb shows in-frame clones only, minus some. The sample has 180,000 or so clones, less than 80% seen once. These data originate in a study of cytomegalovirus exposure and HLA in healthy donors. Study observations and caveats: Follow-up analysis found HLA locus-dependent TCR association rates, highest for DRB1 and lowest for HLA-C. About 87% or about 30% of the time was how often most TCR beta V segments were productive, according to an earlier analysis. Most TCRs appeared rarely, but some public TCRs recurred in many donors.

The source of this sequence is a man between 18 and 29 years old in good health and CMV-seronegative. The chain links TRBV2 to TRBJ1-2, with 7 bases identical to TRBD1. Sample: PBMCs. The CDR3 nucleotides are TGTGCCAGCATCGGCGGACAGGAATTGTATGGCTACACCTTC. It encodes CASIGGQELYGYTF.